This paragraph reports one TCR beta chain. Allocation to cohorts depended on clinical history reported by the participants. As processed by the authors: For nucleated cells, counts were estimated from reference gene primer amplification. Data came from immunoSEQ multiplex PCR; TCRdb stores just in-frame clones and leaves some out. Clonal size and the V and J genes are those of that table, whereas D and trimming came from the DNA. The sample includes over 200,000 clones, 75% to 90% of them seen just once. The data stem from a study of blood T cell repertoires in COVID-19. Study-level information: Both acute and convalescent COVID-19 samples were obtained from the United States, Italy and Spain. Nucleic acid was either cDNA or gDNA, and it came from T cells, B-cell-depleted T cells, or PBMCs.

The sequenced sample consisted of PBMCs or T cells enriched from blood (not recorded which). This receptor was obtained from a man between 25 and 39 years old who had recovered from COVID-19.

CDR3 bases: TGTGCCAGCAGCTTGGCTAGCCCCAAAGATACGCAGTATTTT. The encoded protein is CASSLASPKDTQYF. The chain is built from TRBV5-5 and TRBJ2-3, with D possibly matching TRBD2 (5 bases). The length of the CDR3 is 14 residues. Germline CDR1 SGHKS, CDR2 YYEKEE (reference sequence). V lost 0 bases and J 5 bases, leaving 10 bases between the germline ends.